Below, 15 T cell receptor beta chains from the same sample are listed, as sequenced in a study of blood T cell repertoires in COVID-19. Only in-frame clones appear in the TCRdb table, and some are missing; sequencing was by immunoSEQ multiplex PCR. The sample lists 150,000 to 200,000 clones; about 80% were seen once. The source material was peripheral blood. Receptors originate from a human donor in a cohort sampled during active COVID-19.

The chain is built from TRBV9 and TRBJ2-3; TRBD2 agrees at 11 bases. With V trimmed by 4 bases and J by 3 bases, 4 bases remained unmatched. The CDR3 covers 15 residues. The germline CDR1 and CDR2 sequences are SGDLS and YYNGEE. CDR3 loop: CASSSTSGRTDTQYF. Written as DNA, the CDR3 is TGTGCCAGCAGCTCCACTAGCGGGAGAACAGATACGCAGTATTTT.

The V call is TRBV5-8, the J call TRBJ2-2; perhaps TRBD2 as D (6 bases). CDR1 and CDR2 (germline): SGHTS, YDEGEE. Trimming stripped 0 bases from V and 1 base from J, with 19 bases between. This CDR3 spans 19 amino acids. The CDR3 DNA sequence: TGTGCCAGCAGCTTGGAGCCCCCCGCGGTAGCGGTGAACACCGGGGAGCTGTTTTTT. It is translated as CASSLEPPAVAVNTGELFF.

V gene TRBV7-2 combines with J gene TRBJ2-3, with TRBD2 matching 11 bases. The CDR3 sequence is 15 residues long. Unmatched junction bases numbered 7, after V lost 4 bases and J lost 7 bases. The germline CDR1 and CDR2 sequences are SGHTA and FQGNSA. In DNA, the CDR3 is TGTGCCAGCAGCTCTAGCGGGGGGCTTATAAATACGCAGTATTTT. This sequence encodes CASSSSGGLINTQYF.

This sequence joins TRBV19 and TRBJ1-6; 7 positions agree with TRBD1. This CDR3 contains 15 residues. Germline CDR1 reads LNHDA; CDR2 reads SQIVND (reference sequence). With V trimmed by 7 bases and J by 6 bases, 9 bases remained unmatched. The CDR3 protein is CASTQGGTVNSPLHF. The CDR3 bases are TGTGCCAGTACCCAAGGGGGGACAGTTAATTCACCCCTCCACTTT.

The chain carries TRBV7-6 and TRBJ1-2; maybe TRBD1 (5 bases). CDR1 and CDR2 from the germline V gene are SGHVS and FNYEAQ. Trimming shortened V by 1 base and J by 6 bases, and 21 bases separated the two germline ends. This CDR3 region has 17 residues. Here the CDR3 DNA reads TGTGCCAGCAGCTTAGGGCGCGGAGGGTCCAGGGCCCATGGCTACACCTTC. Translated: CASSLGRGGSRAHGYTF.

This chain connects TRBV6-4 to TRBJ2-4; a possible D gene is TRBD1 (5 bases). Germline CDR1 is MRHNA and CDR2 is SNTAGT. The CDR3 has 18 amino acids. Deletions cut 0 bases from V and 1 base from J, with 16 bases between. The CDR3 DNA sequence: TGTGCCAGCAGTGACTCGATTCAGGGTTGGAGCGCCAAAAACATTCAGTACTTC. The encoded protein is CASSDSIQGWSAKNIQYF.

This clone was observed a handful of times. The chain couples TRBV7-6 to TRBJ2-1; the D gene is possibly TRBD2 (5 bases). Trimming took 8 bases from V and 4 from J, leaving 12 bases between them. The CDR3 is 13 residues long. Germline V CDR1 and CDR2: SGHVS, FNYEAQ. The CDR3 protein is CASALADYNEQFF. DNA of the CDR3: TGTGCCAGCGCCCTAGCAGATTACAATGAGCAGTTCTTC.

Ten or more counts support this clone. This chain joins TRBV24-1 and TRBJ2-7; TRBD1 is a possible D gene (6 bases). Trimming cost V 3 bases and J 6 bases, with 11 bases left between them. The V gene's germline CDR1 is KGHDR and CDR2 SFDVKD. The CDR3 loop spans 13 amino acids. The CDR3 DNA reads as TGTGCCACCAGTGATGTACAGGGATCCGAGCAGTACTTC. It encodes CATSDVQGSEQYF.

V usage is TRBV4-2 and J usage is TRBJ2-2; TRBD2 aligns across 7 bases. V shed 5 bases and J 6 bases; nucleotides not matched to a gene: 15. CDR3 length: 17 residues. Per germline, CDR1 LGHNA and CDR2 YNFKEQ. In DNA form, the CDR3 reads TGTGCCAGCAGCTCTGCCCCCACTAGCCGGGGGGCCGGGGAGCTGTTTTTT. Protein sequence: CASSSAPTSRGAGELFF.

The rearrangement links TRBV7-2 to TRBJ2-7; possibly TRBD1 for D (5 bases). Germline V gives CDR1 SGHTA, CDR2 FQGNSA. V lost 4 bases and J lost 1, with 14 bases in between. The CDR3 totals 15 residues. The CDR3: CASSSRAGNSYEQYF. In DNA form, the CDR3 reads TGTGCCAGCAGCTCAAGGGCAGGGAATTCCTACGAGCAGTACTTC.

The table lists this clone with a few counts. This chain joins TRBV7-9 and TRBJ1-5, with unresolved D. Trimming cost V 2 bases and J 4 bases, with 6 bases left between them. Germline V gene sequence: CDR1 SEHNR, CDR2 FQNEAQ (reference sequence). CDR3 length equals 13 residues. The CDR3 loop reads CASSLSLNQPQHF. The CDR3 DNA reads TGTGCCAGCAGCTTAAGCTTGAATCAGCCCCAGCATTTT.

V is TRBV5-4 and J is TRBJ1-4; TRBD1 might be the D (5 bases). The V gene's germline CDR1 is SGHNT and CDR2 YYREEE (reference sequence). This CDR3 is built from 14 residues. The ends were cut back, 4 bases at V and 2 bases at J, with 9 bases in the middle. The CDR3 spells CASSSGGTNEKLFF. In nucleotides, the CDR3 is TGTGCCAGCAGCAGTGGGGGGACTAATGAAAAACTGTTTTTT.

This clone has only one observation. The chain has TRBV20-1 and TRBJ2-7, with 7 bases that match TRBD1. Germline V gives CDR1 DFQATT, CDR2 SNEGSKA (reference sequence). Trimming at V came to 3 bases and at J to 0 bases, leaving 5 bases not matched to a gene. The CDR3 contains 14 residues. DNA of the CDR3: TGCAGTGCTAGTATAACAGGGGTCTCCTACGAGCAGTACTTC. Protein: CSASITGVSYEQYF.

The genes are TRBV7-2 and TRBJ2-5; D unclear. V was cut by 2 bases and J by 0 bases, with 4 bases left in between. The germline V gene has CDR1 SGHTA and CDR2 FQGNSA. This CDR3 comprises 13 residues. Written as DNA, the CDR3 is TGTGCCAGCAGCTTATCCTACCAAGAGACCCAGTACTTC. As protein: CASSLSYQETQYF.

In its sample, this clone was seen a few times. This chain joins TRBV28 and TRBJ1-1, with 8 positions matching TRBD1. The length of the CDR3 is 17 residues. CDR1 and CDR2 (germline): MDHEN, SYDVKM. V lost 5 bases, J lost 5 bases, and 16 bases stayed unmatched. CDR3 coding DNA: TGTGCCAGCAGTGGGTCAGGGGGCGATAGGTCATGGACTGAAGCTTTCTTT. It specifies CASSGSGGDRSWTEAFF.